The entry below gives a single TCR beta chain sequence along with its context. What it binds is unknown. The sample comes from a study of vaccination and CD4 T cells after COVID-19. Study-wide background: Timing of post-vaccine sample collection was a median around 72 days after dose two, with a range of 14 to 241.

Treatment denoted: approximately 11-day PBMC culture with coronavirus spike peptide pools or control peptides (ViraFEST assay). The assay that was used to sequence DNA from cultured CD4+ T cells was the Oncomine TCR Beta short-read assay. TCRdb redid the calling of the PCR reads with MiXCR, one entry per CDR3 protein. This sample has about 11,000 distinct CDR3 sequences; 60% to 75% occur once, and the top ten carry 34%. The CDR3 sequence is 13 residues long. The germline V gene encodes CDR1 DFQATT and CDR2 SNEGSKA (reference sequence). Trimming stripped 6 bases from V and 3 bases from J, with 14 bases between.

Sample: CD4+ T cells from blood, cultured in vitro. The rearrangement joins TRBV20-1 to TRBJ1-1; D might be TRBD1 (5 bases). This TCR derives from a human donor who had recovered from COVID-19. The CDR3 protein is CSARETVYTEAFF. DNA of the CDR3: TGCAGTGCCAGGGAGACAGTTTACACTGAAGCTTTCTTT.